The T cell receptor (beta chain) described here comes from a study of blood T cells in healthy people across ages. Across the study: T cells yielded about one barcoded beta molecule per two cells through template switching.

Points from the study as a whole: Naive CD4+ cell counts and diversity both ran higher in long-lived than in aged donors.

Next came a second PCR, run for about 7 to 12 cycles, which used a sample-barcoded 5' primer along with a J-beta primer mix. A template-switch adaptor with 12 random nucleotides tagged each cDNA molecule. MiXCR, applied by TCRdb to the 5' RACE reads, yields one record per CDR3 protein. The sample contains fewer than 900,000 distinct CDR3 sequences, 35% to 40% of which appear only once. On this clonotype itself: What it binds is unknown.

Trimming cost V 5 bases and J 5 bases, with 12 bases left between them. The CDR3 is 13 amino acids. Per germline, CDR1 SQVTM and CDR2 ANQGSEA. This clonotype originated in a young man in good health. The sample taken for sequencing was blood. This chain connects TRBV29-1 to TRBJ2-2; perhaps TRBD2 as D (6 bases). The CDR3 sequence is CSVLREETGELFF. The DNA for the CDR3 is TGCAGCGTTCTGAGGGAGGAAACCGGGGAGCTGTTTTTT.